One sample yielded the 32 T cell receptor beta chains listed below, sequenced in a study of blood T cell repertoires in COVID-19. Data came from immunoSEQ multiplex PCR; TCRdb stores just in-frame clones and leaves some out. The sample records roughly 170,000 clones, over 65% being singletons. The sample taken for sequencing was PBMCs or T cells enriched from blood (not recorded which). The receptors were sampled from a woman between 50 and 59 years old who had recovered from COVID-19.

The chain recombines TRBV5-4 with TRBJ2-2; D may be TRBD1 (6 bases). The CDR3 has 14 amino acids. Germline CDR1 reads SGHNT; CDR2 reads YYREEE (reference sequence). V was trimmed by 4 bases and J by 6 bases, leaving 13 bases between them. CDR3 in DNA: TGTGCCAGCAGCGCATACAGGGCCCCCGGGGAGCTGTTTTTT. As protein: CASSAYRAPGELFF.

The chain couples TRBV10-3 to TRBJ2-2; D gene ambiguous. This CDR3 is 13 amino acids long. The V and J ends lost 6 bases and 6 bases respectively, with 11 bases between them. The V gene's germline CDR1 is ENHRY and CDR2 SYGVKD. The CDR3 bases are TGTGCCATCAGCGATACTCCGGCCGGGGAGCTGTTTTTT. It is translated as CAISDTPAGELFF.

This clone was detected once. The J gene is TRBJ2-1, the V gene TRBV7-6; 13 bases are a match to TRBD2. V gave up 1 base and J gave up 0 bases; unmatched junction bases: 6. Germline-derived CDR1 and CDR2 are SGHVS and FNYEAQ. The CDR3 length is 19 residues. CDR3 sequence reads: CASSLEVTSGRTSYNEQFF. CDR3 in DNA: TGTGCCAGCAGCTTAGAGGTGACTAGCGGGAGGACCTCCTACAATGAGCAGTTCTTC. The full variable domain, its missing parts supplied by reference TRBV7-6 and TRBJ2-1, is GAGVSQSPRYKVTKRGQDVALRCDPISGHVSLYWYRQALGQGPEFLTYFNYEAQQDKSGLPNDRFSAERPEGSISTLTIQRTEQRDSAMYRCASSLEVTSGRTSYNEQFFGPGTRLTVL.

This chain joins TRBV18 and TRBJ1-1; D may be TRBD1 (5 bases). Germline V gene lookup returns CDR1 KGHSH and CDR2 LQKENI. Trimming took off 3 bases at V and 0 bases at J, with 14 bases between the two ends. The CDR3 extends over 16 amino acids. CDR3 nucleotides: TGTGCCAGCTCACCGAGATCCGGGGGAGTGAACACTGAAGCTTTCTTT. Its translation is CASSPRSGGVNTEAFF.

This clone has more than one count but fewer than ten. The V and J genes are TRBV5-1 and TRBJ2-5; TRBD2 matches at 7 bases. This CDR3 is 15 amino acids long. Germline CDR1 SGHRS, CDR2 YFSETQ. Losses at the gene ends were 3 bases for V and 4 bases for J; bases not matched to a gene: 9. CDR3 in amino acids: CASSWGLTGGETQYF. CDR3 DNA: TGCGCCAGCAGCTGGGGCCTCACGGGGGGAGAGACCCAGTACTTC.

V and J are TRBV4-2 and TRBJ2-2; 7 bases align to TRBD1. The germline V gene encodes CDR1 LGHNA and CDR2 YNFKEQ. V lost 7 bases to trimming and J lost 1 base; unmatched junction nucleotides: 6. The CDR3 totals 15 residues. Written as DNA, the CDR3 is TGTGCCAGCAACAAACGACAGGGGAACACCGGGGAGCTGTTTTTT. Translating it yields CASNKRQGNTGELFF.

The chain links TRBV6-5 to TRBJ2-4, with D perhaps TRBD1 (5 bases). V shed 0 bases and J shed 1 base, with 10 bases lying between them. The CDR3 runs 16 residues. In germline, CDR1 is MNHEY, CDR2 SVGAGI. DNA of the CDR3: TGTGCCAGCAGTTACTCGGGGCTCGGGGCCAAAAACATTCAGTACTTC. Translation: CASSYSGLGAKNIQYF.

The chain is built from TRBV28 and TRBJ1-6, with a possible D match to TRBD1 (6 bases). In germline, CDR1 is MDHEN, CDR2 SYDVKM. The ends were cut back, 5 bases at V and 0 bases at J, with 23 bases in the middle. The CDR3 spans 20 residues. The CDR3 DNA reads TGTGCCAGCAGTCCCAAACGGGACAAGGTTGGGAGCTCCTATAATTCACCCCTCCACTTT. Its translation is CASSPKRDKVGSSYNSPLHF. The full variable domain, completed using reference TRBV28 and TRBJ1-6, is DVKVTQSSRYLVKRTGEKVFLECVQDMDHENMFWYRQDPGLGLRLIYFSYDVKMKEKGDIPEGYSVSREKKERFSLILESASTNQTSMYLCASSPKRDKVGSSYNSPLHFGNGTRLTVT.

The chain links TRBV7-8 to TRBJ1-6; perhaps TRBD1 as D (5 bases). CDR1 and CDR2 from the germline V gene are SGHVS and FQNEAQ. With 8 bases removed from V and 7 bases from J, the gap between germline ends came to 15 bases. The CDR3 runs 14 residues. DNA of the CDR3: TGTGCCAGCGGCGGAGGGGCAGTAAATTCACCCCTCCACTTT. It is translated as CASGGGAVNSPLHF.

The chain uses TRBV7-2 and TRBJ2-1; 10 bases match TRBD2. The CDR3 contains 15 residues. The germline V gene encodes CDR1 SGHTA and CDR2 FQGNSA. V lost 5 bases and J lost 7; bases outside the gene matches: 8. The CDR3, as DNA: TGTGCCAGCAGCCAAAGCGGGGGGGCCGGTAATGAGCAGTTCTTC. Translation gives CASSQSGGAGNEQFF.

The J gene is TRBJ1-5, the V gene TRBV6-1; maybe TRBD1 (5 bases). Germline CDR1 is MNHNS and CDR2 is SASEGT. Trimming took off 4 bases at V and 3 bases at J, with 22 bases between the two ends. The length of the CDR3 is 18 residues. DNA of the CDR3: TGTGCCAGCAGTGCGCTACGGGGGGGACGACGGACCAATCAGCCCCAGCATTTT. Its protein is CASSALRGGRRTNQPQHF.

This chain links TRBV2 with TRBJ1-4, with D unclear. Trimming shortened V by 7 bases and J by 8 bases, and 11 bases separated the two germline ends. Germline V gene data show CDR1 as SNHLY and CDR2 as FYNNEI. CDR3 length: 12 amino acids. The CDR3 reads CASNWAREKLFF. CDR3 nucleotides: TGTGCCAGCAACTGGGCACGGGAAAAACTGTTTTTT. Full variable domain (rest looked up from reference TRBV2 and TRBJ1-4): EPEVTQTPSHQVTQMGQEVILRCVPISNHLYFYWYRQILGQKVEFLVSFYNNEISEKSEIFDDQFSVERPDGSNFTLKIRSTKLEDSAMYFCASNWAREKLFFGSGTQLSVL.

The rearrangement links TRBV19 to TRBJ2-1; TRBD2 matches 11 bases. The CDR3 spans 16 residues. The ends lost 9 bases at V and 2 bases at J; junction bases unmatched: 9. Germline CDR1 LNHDA, CDR2 SQIVND (reference sequence). The CDR3 loop is CASSLSGRGPYNEQFF. CDR3 nucleotide sequence: TGTGCCAGCTCTCTTAGCGGGAGGGGTCCCTACAATGAGCAGTTCTTC. The full variable domain, rest sourced from reference TRBV19 and TRBJ2-1, is DGGITQSPKYLFRKEGQNVTLSCEQNLNHDAMYWYRQDPGQGLRLIYYSQIVNDFQKGDIAEGYSVSREKKESFPLTVTSAQKNPTAFYLCASSLSGRGPYNEQFFGPGTRLTVL.

The V call is TRBV7-9, the J call TRBJ2-3; tentatively, D is TRBD2 (5 bases). CDR3 length: 15 amino acids. The germline gives CDR1 SEHNR, CDR2 FQNEAQ (reference sequence). The V gene lost 1 base and the J gene lost 0 bases, with 8 bases spanning the gap. The CDR3 DNA follows: TGTGCCAGCAGCTTAGTCAGCGGTAGCACAGATACGCAGTATTTT. Protein product: CASSLVSGSTDTQYF.

The V gene is TRBV19, the J gene TRBJ1-2; 7 bases line up with TRBD1. The CDR3 runs 14 residues. Trimming at V came to 4 bases and at J to 8 bases, leaving 10 bases not matched to a gene. Germline V gene lookup returns CDR1 LNHDA and CDR2 SQIVND (reference sequence). CDR3 nucleotide sequence: TGTGCCAGTAGTAACCCCTGGACAGGAGGAGGCTACACCTTC. Translating it yields CASSNPWTGGGYTF.

The chain recombines TRBV10-2 with TRBJ1-5; a possible D gene is TRBD1 (5 bases). This CDR3 is 14 amino acids long. The V gene lost 4 bases and the J gene lost 3 bases, with 10 bases spanning the gap. The germline gives CDR1 WSHSY, CDR2 SAAADI. CDR3 amino acids: CASSGDRNNQPQHF. CDR3 nucleotides: TGCGCCAGCAGTGGAGACAGAAACAATCAGCCCCAGCATTTT.

The CDR3 sequence is CASSLTGSRTEAFF. The CDR3 nucleotides are TGCGCCAGCAGCTTGACGGGGAGTCGCACTGAAGCTTTCTTT. The J gene is TRBJ1-1, the V gene TRBV5-1; D gene unclear. V lost 1 base, J lost 4 bases, and 11 bases lay in between. Germline values: CDR1 SGHRS, CDR2 YFSETQ. This CDR3 is 14 amino acids long.

The chain employs TRBV5-6 and TRBJ2-1, with 15 positions matching TRBD2. The CDR3 covers 16 residues. The V segment lost 3 bases and the J segment 5 bases; nucleotides outside the gene matches: 3. The germline V gene has CDR1 SGHDT and CDR2 YYEEEE. The CDR3 spells CASSSGLAGGDNEQFF. In nucleotides, the CDR3 is TGTGCCAGCAGCTCGGGACTAGCGGGGGGTGACAATGAGCAGTTCTTC.

CDR3 nucleotides: TGTGCCAGCAGCTTCCAGGCAGACGCTCTTCAGCCCCAGCATTTT. Translating gives CASSFQADALQPQHF. The gene calls are TRBV7-6 and TRBJ1-5; D remains ambiguous. V was cut by 3 bases and J by 6 bases, with 15 bases left in between. This CDR3 spans 15 amino acids. CDR1 and CDR2 (germline): SGHVS, FNYEAQ.

The chain couples TRBV20-1 to TRBJ2-3; 10 bases fit TRBD2. The germline V gene has CDR1 DFQATT and CDR2 SNEGSKA (reference sequence). The CDR3 spans 15 residues. J was trimmed by 6 bases and V by 3 bases; bases with no gene match: 9. The CDR3 is CSASRASGGGDTQYF. The CDR3 nucleotides are TGCAGTGCTAGTCGGGCTAGCGGGGGAGGGGATACGCAGTATTTT.

CDR3 loop: CASSSGHLYEQYV. The CDR3 DNA reads as TGTGCCAGCAGCTCCGGACACCTATACGAGCAGTACGTC. J is TRBJ2-7 and V is TRBV6-5; D may be TRBD1 (5 bases). The CDR3 totals 13 residues. The germline CDR1 and CDR2 sequences are MNHEY and SVGAGI. V dropped 6 bases and J dropped 4 bases, with 13 bases sitting between them.

This chain links TRBV28 with TRBJ2-3, with D tentatively TRBD2 (5 bases). The ends were cut back, 5 bases at V and 3 bases at J, with 12 bases in the middle. The germline CDR1 and CDR2 sequences are MDHEN and SYDVKM. The CDR3 spans 14 residues. CDR3 amino acids: CASSPGRLTDTQYF. The CDR3 DNA reads as TGTGCCAGCAGTCCGGGAAGACTTACAGATACGCAGTATTTT.

Note on this clone: At the DNA level, this CDR3 is encoded by other sequences in the same sample as well. This chain uses TRBV28 with TRBJ1-1, with D hard to call. This CDR3 region has 13 residues. V gave up 2 bases and J gave up 1 base, with 5 bases separating them. Germline V CDR1 and CDR2: MDHEN, SYDVKM. The CDR3 spells CASSLGGNTEAFF. The CDR3 DNA is TGTGCCAGCAGTTTAGGCGGGAACACTGAAGCTTTCTTT.

This chain connects TRBV6-5 to TRBJ1-1, with TRBD1 identical over 7 bases. Germline CDR1 and CDR2: MNHEY and SVGAGI. The J segment lost 9 bases and the V segment lost 5 bases, leaving 6 bases of the junction unmatched. The CDR3 totals 12 residues. The CDR3 is CASSPRQGKAFF. The CDR3 DNA follows: TGTGCCAGCAGTCCGCGACAGGGCAAAGCTTTCTTT.

The J gene is TRBJ1-2, the V gene TRBV12-3 or TRBV12-4; D is possibly TRBD1 (5 bases). With 3 bases removed from V and 12 bases from J, the gap between germline ends came to 14 bases. This CDR3 spans 12 amino acids. The CDR3 sequence is CASSFSPGRDTF. CDR3 nucleotides: TGTGCCAGCAGTTTTTCGCCAGGGCGCGACACCTTC.

This rearrangement joins TRBV29-1 to TRBJ2-1; a possible D gene is TRBD1 (6 bases). Germline CDR1 and CDR2: SQVTM and ANQGSEA. Trimming pared 8 bases from V and 8 bases from J, leaving 19 bases between. There are 13 residues in the CDR3. The CDR3 nucleotides read TGCAGCCCTGGGGGCACCTCGGGCGATGAGCAGTTCTTC. Amino acids: CSPGGTSGDEQFF.

The genes are TRBV25-1 and TRBJ2-5, with unresolved D. The germline gives CDR1 MGHDK, CDR2 SYGVNS. The CDR3 totals 15 residues. V lost 3 bases and J lost 0, with 11 bases in between. As DNA, the CDR3 is TGTGCCAGCAGTGACATCTGGCCCAACCAAGAGACCCAGTACTTC. It is translated as CASSDIWPNQETQYF.

The rearrangement links TRBV7-2 to TRBJ1-1; D uncertain. Trimming took off 2 bases at V and 2 bases at J, with 9 bases between the two ends. Per germline, CDR1 SGHTA and CDR2 FQGNSA. This CDR3 comprises 14 residues. CDR3 loop: CASSLTRGNTEAFF. Here the CDR3 DNA reads TGTGCCAGCAGCTTAACACGGGGAAACACTGAAGCTTTCTTT.

V gene TRBV10-1 combines with J gene TRBJ2-3, with 7 bases matching TRBD2. Germline values: CDR1 WNHNN, CDR2 SYGVQD (reference sequence). V shed 3 bases, J shed 0 bases, and the junction held 15 bases outside the gene matches. CDR3 length: 19 residues. The CDR3 nucleotides read TGCGCCAGCAGTGATGTTAGGACTAGTGTGAAGGGGAGCACAGATACGCAGTATTTT. Encoded protein: CASSDVRTSVKGSTDTQYF.

This clone was observed a handful of times. The chain carries TRBV10-1 and TRBJ1-1; TRBD1 aligns across 8 bases. The CDR3 sequence is 13 residues long. With 7 bases clipped from V and 3 bases from J, the junction kept 4 bases outside the gene matches. The germline V gene has CDR1 WNHNN and CDR2 SYGVQD (reference sequence). As DNA, the CDR3 is TGCGCCAGCAAAGGACAGGGAGACACTGAAGCTTTCTTT. Residues: CASKGQGDTEAFF.

This clone has just one count. The V call is TRBV4-1, the J call TRBJ1-3; possible D gene TRBD1, 5 bases. The CDR3 consists of 15 residues. Germline V gene data show CDR1 as MGHRA and CDR2 as YSYEKL. The V end lost 4 bases, the J end lost 0 bases, and 10 bases lay between the germline ends. CDR3 in DNA: TGCGCCAGCAGCCCGAGACAGATCTCTGGAAACACCATATATTTT. The encoded protein is CASSPRQISGNTIYF.

This chain joins TRBV6-5 and TRBJ2-1; tentatively, D is TRBD2 (5 bases). The CDR3 is 14 amino acids. Germline-derived CDR1 and CDR2 are MNHEY and SVGAGI. Trimming removed 6 bases at V and 8 bases at J, with 17 bases between. CDR3 in DNA: TGTGCCAGCAGCTCTCCACTAGATCTCGATGAGCAGTTCTTC. It specifies CASSSPLDLDEQFF.